This T cell receptor beta chain was sequenced in a study of blood T cells in healthy people across ages. Study-wide points: Older age went with lower TCR beta diversity per million T cells, in a roughly linear way. Donor CMV status was unknown, possibly confounding expanded clonotype changes.

This clonotype turned up a few times. Its antigen is unknown. The second PCR ran about 6 to 12 cycles with a sample-barcoded 5' primer and J-beta primers. TCRdb processed the 5' RACE reads anew with MiXCR; each CDR3 protein has one entry. This table holds under 2 million distinct CDR3 sequences, about 31% found once. CDR1 is SGHTA and CDR2 is FQGNSA in the germline V gene. Trimming cost V 7 bases and J 9 bases, with 15 bases left between them. This CDR3 has 12 amino acids. This TCR was sampled from a young woman in good health. The sample taken for sequencing was blood. This chain uses TRBV7-2 with TRBJ1-2; D ambiguous. CDR3 loop: CASTPLYESYTF. The CDR3 bases are TGTGCCAGCACCCCCCTTTATGAAAGCTACACCTTC.